This T cell receptor beta chain derives from a study of beta chain features in type 1 diabetes. The CDR3 covers 15 residues. Trimming cost V 7 bases and J 5 bases; bases outside gene matches: 10. Per germline, CDR1 MDHEN and CDR2 SYDVKM. Every participating donor gave one draw, a heparinised blood sample averaging about 116 mL. Whole-study findings and limits: Insertions at VDJ junctions were less frequent in type 1 diabetes patients. These patients also deleted more nucleotides at the same junctions. No resolution was reached here on whether HLA type influences TCRB rearrangement. For cells with high TCR expression, cDNA sequencing could yield over-representation.

Expressed TCRB transcripts were sequenced after all isolated RNA was converted to cDNA. The protocol was immunoSEQ multiplex PCR, while the TCRdb copy is restricted to in-frame clones and leaves out a portion. The data contain around 400,000 clones, more than 12% of them singletons. Concerning this clone itself: Its target is unknown. Other DNA sequences in this specimen translate into the identical CDR3.

The chain carries TRBV28 and TRBJ2-4, with 8 nucleotides matching TRBD2. The receptor was isolated from a woman younger than 35 in good health. Sequenced sample: naive CD4+ T cells from blood. In DNA, the CDR3 is TGTGCCAGCACTCCGGGGGGGATGGGGCAAAACATTCAGTACTTC. Protein: CASTPGGMGQNIQYF.